This record concerns one T cell receptor beta chain sequence. What it binds is not known. Reverse transcription of about 0.45 to 1 ug RNA used random hexamers. Across 54 Vbeta and 13 Jbeta, TCR beta CDR3 was amplified with immunoSEQ multiplex PCR. Via MiXCR, TCRdb re-called the immunoSEQ multiplex PCR reads, giving one row per CDR3 protein. Of 77,000 or so distinct CDR3 sequences listed, about 92% are singletons. The sample originates from a study of CD8 T cells in Susac syndrome. Background on the study: When blood was drawn, the patients with Susac syndrome were therapy-naive, on corticosteroids, or on intravenous immunoglobulin alone.

The CDR3 is 16 residues long. V lost 6 bases and J lost 1, with 18 bases in between. CDR1 is SNHLY, CDR2 FYNNEI, per germline. Study-level findings and limits: The CD4+ T cell repertoires from Susac syndrome exhibited no clonal expansion. The study's TCR sequencing and HLA analysis drew on a certain number of individuals. That number was acknowledged as relatively small.

The clonotype comes from a human donor with Susac syndrome. The chain recombines TRBV2 with TRBJ2-5, with D perhaps TRBD2 (6 bases). The material sequenced was CD4+ T cells from PBMCs. The CDR3 coding sequence is TGTGCCAGCAGCGGGGTGGGACTGCCCATCCAAGAGACCCAGTACTTC. As protein: CASSGVGLPIQETQYF.